Listed here are 31 T cell receptor beta chains from one sample, sequenced in a study of Ad26.COV2.S vaccination and SARS-CoV-2 variants. The sample's treatment: about 20 received Ad26.COV2.S at low or high dose, single or two shots; several received placebo; per-sample allocation not given. Following the first vaccine or placebo injection, samples were taken on day 63. Generated by immunoSEQ multiplex PCR, the TCRdb table keeps only in-frame clones and is missing some. This table holds 350,000 to 500,000 clones, more than 75% found once. Here the sequenced sample was peripheral blood, taken in a trial of Ad26.COV2.S vaccine versus placebo. The receptors stem from a person between 18 and 59 years old who received the Ad26.COV2.S COVID-19 vaccine or a placebo.

The CDR3 DNA is TGTGCCAGCAGTGTTGGGACAGGGGGAGCAACTAATGAAAAACTGTTTTTT. This translates into CASSVGTGGATNEKLFF. The chain is built from TRBV2 and TRBJ1-4; TRBD1 aligns across 11 bases. V trimming: 4 bases; J trimming: 0 bases; junction bases outside the gene matches: 4. This CDR3 is built from 17 residues. The germline V gene encodes CDR1 SNHLY and CDR2 FYNNEI.

The table lists this clone with a count of one. Other DNA variants within this sample encode the same CDR3. This chain uses TRBV27 with TRBJ2-1; weak D call: TRBD2 (7 bases). V lost 8 bases and J lost 4, with 9 bases in between. The CDR3 runs 12 residues. The germline V gene has CDR1 MNHEY and CDR2 SMNVEV (reference sequence). As DNA, the CDR3 is TGTGCCAGCGGGGGGGCGTACAATGAGCAGTTCTTC. Its translation: CASGGAYNEQFF.

The rearrangement links TRBV6-5 to TRBJ2-1; possible D gene TRBD2, 5 bases. V lost 8 bases and J 1 base, leaving 6 bases between the germline ends. The CDR3 extends over 12 amino acids. Germline CDR1 is MNHEY and CDR2 is SVGAGI. The CDR3 loop is CASGSSYNEQFF. Here the CDR3 DNA reads TGTGCCAGCGGGAGTTCCTACAATGAGCAGTTCTTC.

The V call is TRBV2, the J call TRBJ1-1; TRBD1 matches 12 bases. This CDR3 spans 15 amino acids. Germline trimming cut 9 bases from V and 6 bases from J; bases unmatched to any gene: 11. Germline V gene lookup returns CDR1 SNHLY and CDR2 FYNNEI. CDR3 loop: CASYARDRGHPEAFF. The DNA of the CDR3 is TGTGCCAGTTATGCGAGGGACAGGGGGCATCCTGAAGCTTTCTTT.

This sequence joins TRBV6-5 and TRBJ2-3; D remains unclear. This CDR3 is 10 amino acids long. The germline V gene has CDR1 MNHEY and CDR2 SVGAGI. V was shortened by 5 bases and J by 10 bases, with 7 bases between the two germline ends. DNA for the CDR3: TGTGCCAGCAGTCAAAGTGCGCAGTATTTT. This sequence encodes CASSQSAQYF.

The chain couples TRBV29-1 to TRBJ2-7, with 7 bases identical to TRBD1. The CDR3 covers 12 residues. V was clipped by 4 bases and J by 5 bases; unmatched bases: 5. CDR1 and CDR2 from the germline V gene are SQVTM and ANQGSEA. CDR3 nucleotide sequence: TGCAGCGTTGTGGGCAGGGGGAACGAGCAGTACTTC. Its translation is CSVVGRGNEQYF.

Comments on this clone: The junction departs from germline at one end; a sequencing error may be responsible. The V call is TRBV6-5, the J call TRBJ2-3, with 9 bases lining up with TRBD1. The CDR3 is 15 residues long. CDR1 is MNHEY and CDR2 is SVGAGI in the germline V gene. The CDR3 loop is CASGQRDRATGTQYF. The CDR3 nucleotides read TGTGCCAGCGGCCAACGGGACAGGGCCACAGGTACGCAGTATTTT.

This rearrangement joins TRBV7-8 to TRBJ1-6, with a tentative D call TRBD1 (5 bases). The V end lost 5 bases, the J end lost 4 bases, and 15 bases lay between the germline ends. Germline V lookup: CDR1 SGHVS, CDR2 FQNEAQ. The CDR3 has 16 residues. In DNA form, the CDR3 reads TGTGCCAGCAGCCCCCGGCCGGGACTTTATAATTCACCCCTCCACTTT. Its protein is CASSPRPGLYNSPLHF.

V and J are TRBV7-2 and TRBJ1-6, with D perhaps matching TRBD1 (5 bases). V shed 5 bases and J shed 1 base, with 15 bases lying between them. Germline assignment: CDR1 SGHTA and CDR2 FQGNSA. The CDR3 runs 17 residues. The CDR3 DNA sequence: TGTGCCAGCAGCCGCCCACGAGGGGCTTCCTATAATTCACCCCTCCACTTT. Translated: CASSRPRGASYNSPLHF.

Written as DNA, the CDR3 is TGTGCCAGCAGCCCCCGAACAGTAGGGGGGGCAGATACGCAGTATTTT. This codes for CASSPRTVGGADTQYF. The rearrangement links TRBV7-8 to TRBJ2-3; D may be TRBD2 (7 bases). Trimming left V 5 bases short and J 4 bases short, with 19 bases between. CDR1 is SGHVS, CDR2 FQNEAQ, per germline. The CDR3 is made up of 16 amino acids.

The V gene is TRBV7-9, the J gene TRBJ2-7; D tentatively reads TRBD1 or TRBD2 (5 bases each). Trimming pared 1 base from V and 7 bases from J, leaving 11 bases between. There are 13 residues in the CDR3. Per the germline V gene, CDR1 is SEHNR and CDR2 is FQNEAQ (reference sequence). The CDR3 loop reads CASSLVFGAEQYF. In nucleotides, the CDR3 is TGTGCCAGCAGCTTAGTCTTCGGGGCTGAGCAGTACTTC.

This chain joins TRBV7-9 and TRBJ1-1; D possibly corresponds to TRBD1 (6 bases). CDR1 is SEHNR and CDR2 is FQNEAQ in the germline V gene (reference sequence). This CDR3 spans 14 amino acids. V lost 5 bases to trimming and J lost 0 bases, with 10 bases between them. The CDR3 DNA reads TGTGCCAGCAGCCTGGACAGACTGAACACTGAAGCTTTCTTT. Its translation is CASSLDRLNTEAFF.

This rearrangement joins TRBV6-6 to TRBJ2-7, with TRBD1 as a possible D gene (6 bases). The CDR3 totals 14 residues. Germline CDR1 MNHNY, CDR2 SVGAGI (reference sequence). V was trimmed by 5 bases and J by 1 base, leaving 12 bases between them. The CDR3 nucleotides are TGTGCCAGCAGTCAAGACAGGTATTCCTACGAGCAGTACTTC. This gives the protein CASSQDRYSYEQYF.

The sample holds one count of this clone. The gene calls are TRBV4-2 and TRBJ2-2; D is possibly TRBD2 (6 bases). Trimming left V 3 bases short and J 2 bases short, with 22 bases between. The CDR3 covers 19 residues. CDR1 and CDR2 from the germline V gene are LGHNA and YNFKEQ. The CDR3 DNA follows: TGTGCCAGCAGCCATGTAAACGCCGCCGGGACTCCAAACACCGGGGAGCTGTTTTTT. Protein sequence: CASSHVNAAGTPNTGELFF.

The chain couples TRBV4-1 to TRBJ2-3, with a possible D match to TRBD1 (5 bases). Germline V lookup: CDR1 MGHRA, CDR2 YSYEKL. V was clipped by 2 bases and J by 0 bases, with 15 bases between them. The CDR3 sequence is 17 residues long. The CDR3 is CASSQFPWGSSTDTQYF. Here the CDR3 DNA reads TGCGCCAGCAGCCAATTTCCCTGGGGCTCTAGCACAGATACGCAGTATTTT.

This clone was recorded a few times. The rearrangement uses TRBV5-7 and TRBJ1-1, with 7 nucleotides matching TRBD1. TRBV5-7 carries the ORF label, with uncertain function. CDR3 length equals 19 residues. Trimming at V came to 0 bases and at J to 6 bases, leaving 20 bases not matched to a gene. CDR3 protein: CASSLAFLVPEGARSEAFF. CDR3 sequence (DNA): TGTGCCAGCAGCTTGGCGTTCTTAGTACCGGAGGGGGCGCGTTCTGAAGCTTTCTTT.

Of note for this clone: At one end the junction does not follow the germline gene, possibly because of a read error. This chain links TRBV7-7 with TRBJ2-5; 11 positions agree with TRBD2. Germline lookup yields CDR1 SSHAT and CDR2 FNYEAQ (reference sequence). The CDR3 is 17 amino acids. The CDR3 sequence is CASSSGLAASIQETQYF. CDR3 sequence (DNA): TGTGCTAGCAGCTCGGGACTAGCGGCCTCTATCCAAGAGACCCAGTACTTC.

This clone was recorded only once. The J gene is TRBJ2-5, the V gene TRBV28; D gene unclear. The germline CDR1 and CDR2 sequences are MDHEN and SYDVKM. The length of the CDR3 is 13 residues. V was shortened by 6 bases and J by 0 bases, with 8 bases between the two germline ends. The CDR3 reads CASSPEDQETQYF. The DNA of the CDR3 is TGTGCCAGCAGCCCCGAAGACCAAGAGACCCAGTACTTC.

V is TRBV7-2 and J is TRBJ2-3, with a tentative D call TRBD2 (5 bases). CDR1 and CDR2 (germline): SGHTA, FQGNSA. The CDR3 extends over 18 amino acids. The V end was cut by 1 base, the J end by 0 bases, with 17 bases between. CDR3 protein: CASSLDLSSRFSTDTQYF. The CDR3 nucleotides read TGTGCCAGCAGCTTAGACTTATCTAGCCGATTTAGCACAGATACGCAGTATTTT.

This chain uses TRBV7-2 with TRBJ2-5; TRBD2 aligns across 10 bases. There are 16 residues in the CDR3. After removal of 1 base from V and 5 bases from J, the junction contained 7 bases not matched to a gene. CDR1 and CDR2 from the germline V gene are SGHTA and FQGNSA. The CDR3 DNA is TGTGCCAGCAGCTTAGGTTCTAGCGGGGGTTGGGAGACCCAGTACTTC. This translates into CASSLGSSGGWETQYF.

This chain uses TRBV5-6 with TRBJ2-7; D gene unclear. The germline gives CDR1 SGHDT, CDR2 YYEEEE. This CDR3 contains 12 residues. The ends were cut back, 3 bases at V and 4 bases at J, with 8 bases in the middle. The chain's CDR3 is CASSSLFYEQYF. CDR3 in DNA: TGTGCCAGCAGCTCACTCTTTTACGAGCAGTACTTC.

CDR3: CASSANRLGSSYEQYF. In DNA, the CDR3 is TGTGCCAGCAGTGCAAATCGACTAGGGAGCTCCTACGAGCAGTACTTC. This chain joins TRBV28 and TRBJ2-7; D is perhaps TRBD2 (6 bases). CDR1 MDHEN and CDR2 SYDVKM come from the germline V gene. The CDR3 contains 16 residues. Trimming took 5 bases from V and 0 from J, leaving 17 bases between them.

The gene calls are TRBV4-1 and TRBJ2-1; D not resolved. CDR1 and CDR2 (germline): MGHRA, YSYEKL. Between the trimmed V and J ends, which lost 5 bases and 2 bases, there was a span of 19 bases. The CDR3 consists of 17 residues. The CDR3 DNA follows: TGCGCCAGCAGCGCAAGCATTGGGTTCCCGACCTACAATGAGCAGTTCTTC. Encoded protein: CASSASIGFPTYNEQFF.

On this clone itself: This CDR3 is missing its conserved last phenylalanine or tryptophan, likely due to a read error. V gene TRBV7-2 combines with J gene TRBJ2-3, with D unresolved. Germline lookup yields CDR1 SGHTA and CDR2 FQGNSA. Trimming stripped 1 base from V and 0 bases from J, with 8 bases between. The CDR3 has 15 amino acids. This CDR3 is CASSLGWRSTDTQYL. Here the CDR3 DNA reads TGTGCCAGCAGCTTAGGTTGGAGAAGCACAGATACGCAGTATCTT.

The gene calls are TRBV18 and TRBJ2-5; possibly TRBD1 for D (7 bases). The length of the CDR3 is 15 residues. Germline values: CDR1 KGHSH, CDR2 LQKENI. The ends were cut back, 1 base at V and 4 bases at J, with 13 bases in the middle. For the CDR3, the DNA is TGTGCCAGCTCACCACTACAGGGGAGGCGAGAGACCCAGTACTTC. It yields the protein CASSPLQGRRETQYF.

This chain connects TRBV27 to TRBJ1-1, with TRBD1 matching 8 bases. After removal of 3 bases from V and 5 bases from J, the junction contained 5 bases not matched to a gene. The CDR3 covers 14 residues. CDR1 MNHEY and CDR2 SMNVEV come from the germline V gene (reference sequence). The CDR3 DNA is TGTGCCAGCAGTTTCACAGGGGGGTTGACTGAAGCTTTCTTT. It yields the protein CASSFTGGLTEAFF.

This clone showed up many times. The chain is built from TRBV6-2 or TRBV6-3 and TRBJ2-1, with D unclear. The CDR3 has 13 amino acids. V lost 5 bases and J lost 9, with 14 bases in between. Germline CDR1 MNHEY, CDR2 SVGEGT. The CDR3 DNA reads TGTGCCAGCAGTCCCCGCGAGATCAGTGAGCAGTTCTTC. It yields the protein CASSPREISEQFF.

The chain recombines TRBV7-2 with TRBJ1-1, with unresolved D. The germline V gene encodes CDR1 SGHTA and CDR2 FQGNSA. CDR3 length equals 14 residues. V was shortened by 1 base and J by 1 base, with 7 bases between the two germline ends. DNA of the CDR3: TGTGCCAGCAGCTTAGATAGATCGAACACTGAAGCTTTCTTT. Protein: CASSLDRSNTEAFF.

This chain uses TRBV4-1 with TRBJ2-1, with 8 bases lining up with TRBD2. Germline values: CDR1 MGHRA, CDR2 YSYEKL. This CDR3 is built from 15 residues. V lost 4 bases and J lost 5; bases outside the gene matches: 7. Written as DNA, the CDR3 is TGCGCCAGCAGCCTACCGGGACTAGGAAACAATGAGCAGTTCTTC. Amino acid sequence: CASSLPGLGNNEQFF.

CDR3 coding DNA: TGTGCCAGCAGTTTTTATGGACAGGGGATCTACGAGCAGTACTTC. This gives the protein CASSFYGQGIYEQYF. The chain is built from TRBV28 and TRBJ2-7; 9 bases are a match to TRBD1. Germline CDR1 MDHEN, CDR2 SYDVKM. V dropped 3 bases and J dropped 3; count of bases not matched to a gene: 6. CDR3 length: 15 residues.

The rearrangement joins TRBV7-6 to TRBJ2-1, with D perhaps matching TRBD2 (6 bases). The CDR3 sequence is 16 residues long. V gave up 4 bases and J gave up 6 bases, with 19 bases separating them. Per the germline V gene, CDR1 is SGHVS and CDR2 is FNYEAQ. In nucleotides, the CDR3 is TGTGCCAGCAGCTCCCAAGCGCCGGGACTTATCAATGAGCAGTTCTTC. It is translated as CASSSQAPGLINEQFF.